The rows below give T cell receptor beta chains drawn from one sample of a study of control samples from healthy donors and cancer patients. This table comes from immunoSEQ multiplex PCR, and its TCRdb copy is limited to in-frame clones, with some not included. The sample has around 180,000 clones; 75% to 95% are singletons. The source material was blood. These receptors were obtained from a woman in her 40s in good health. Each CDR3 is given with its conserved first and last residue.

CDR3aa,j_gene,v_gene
CASSTGQGAYQPQHF,TRBJ1-5,TRBV28
CASSNKGLAAYEQYF,TRBJ2-7,TRBV3-1/TRBV3-2
CASSQGGEGKLFF,TRBJ1-4,TRBV5-1
CASCTSGGVLHKDTQYF,TRBJ2-3,TRBV27
CASSDISIRGRLGNTEAFF,TRBJ1-1,TRBV6-1
CSVEDGGGPTDTQYF,TRBJ2-3,TRBV29-1
CASSEVIETNQHF,TRBJ1-5,TRBV6-1
CASSQVEAPNQPQHF,TRBJ1-5,TRBV4-1
CSVEANQGQGRHF,TRBJ1-5,TRBV29-1
CATENLASGPGDTQYF,TRBJ2-3,TRBV2
CASSLIGQLTNYGYTF,TRBJ1-2,TRBV5-1
CASSLAALRTEAFF,TRBJ1-1,TRBV5-1
CASSSWDRTADTQYF,TRBJ2-3,TRBV19
CASSQDSWNEQFF,TRBJ2-1,TRBV3-1/TRBV3-2
CASSLAGRLYGYTF,TRBJ1-2,TRBV13
CAISESTARAPTYEQYF,TRBJ2-7,TRBV10-3
CASSLDRGGTEAFF,TRBJ1-1,TRBV5-5
CASKTANYGYTF,TRBJ1-2,TRBV19